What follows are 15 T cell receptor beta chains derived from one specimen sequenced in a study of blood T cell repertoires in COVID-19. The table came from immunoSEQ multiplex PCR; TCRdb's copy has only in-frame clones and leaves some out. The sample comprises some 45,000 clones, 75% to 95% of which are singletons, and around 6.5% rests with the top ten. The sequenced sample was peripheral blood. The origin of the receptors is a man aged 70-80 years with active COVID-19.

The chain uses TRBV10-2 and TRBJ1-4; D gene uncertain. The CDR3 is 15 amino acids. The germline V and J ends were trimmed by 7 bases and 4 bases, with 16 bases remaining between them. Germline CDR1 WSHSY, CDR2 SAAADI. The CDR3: CASNPTNTGNEKLFF. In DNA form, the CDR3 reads TGCGCCAGCAATCCTACGAATACCGGTAATGAAAAACTGTTTTTT.

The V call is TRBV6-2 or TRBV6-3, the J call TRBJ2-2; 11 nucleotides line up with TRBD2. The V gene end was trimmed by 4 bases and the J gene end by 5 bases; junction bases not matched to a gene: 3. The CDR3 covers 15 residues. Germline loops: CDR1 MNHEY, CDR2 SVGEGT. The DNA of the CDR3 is TGTGCCAGCAGTTCACTAGCGGGGGTTACCGGGGAGCTGTTTTTT. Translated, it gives CASSSLAGVTGELFF.

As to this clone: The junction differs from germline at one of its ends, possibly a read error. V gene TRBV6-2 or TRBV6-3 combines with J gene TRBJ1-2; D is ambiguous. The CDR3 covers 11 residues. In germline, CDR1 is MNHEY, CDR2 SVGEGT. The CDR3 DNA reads TGTGCCAGCAGTTTACCCGAAGCGGCGGCCTTC. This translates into CASSLPEAAAF.

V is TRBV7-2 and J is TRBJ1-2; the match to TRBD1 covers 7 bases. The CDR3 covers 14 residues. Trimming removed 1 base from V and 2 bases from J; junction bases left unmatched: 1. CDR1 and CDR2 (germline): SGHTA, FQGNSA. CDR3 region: CASSLDRGNYGYTF. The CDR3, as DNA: TGTGCCAGCAGCTTAGACAGGGGCAACTATGGCTACACCTTC. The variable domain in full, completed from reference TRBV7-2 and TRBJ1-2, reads GAGVSQSPSNKVTEKGKDVELRCDPISGHTALYWYRQSLGQGLEFLIYFQGNSAPDKSGLPSDRFSAERTGGSVSTLTIQRTQQEDSAVYLCASSLDRGNYGYTFGSGTRLTVV.

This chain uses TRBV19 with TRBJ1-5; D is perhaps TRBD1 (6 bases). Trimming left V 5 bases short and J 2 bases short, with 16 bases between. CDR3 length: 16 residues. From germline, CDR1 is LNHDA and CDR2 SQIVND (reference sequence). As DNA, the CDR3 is TGTGCCAGTAGTGAAATACAGGGAATTGGCAATCAGCCCCAGCATTTT. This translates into CASSEIQGIGNQPQHF.

CDR3 sequence: CASSSLRGDDNEQFF. The CDR3 DNA reads TGTGCCAGCAGCTCCCTCAGGGGGGACGACAATGAGCAGTTCTTC. This chain joins TRBV11-2 and TRBJ2-1, with a tentative D call TRBD1 (7 bases). Germline lookup yields CDR1 SGHAT and CDR2 FQNNGV. V was pared by 4 bases and J by 5 bases, with 15 bases between. CDR3 length: 15 residues.

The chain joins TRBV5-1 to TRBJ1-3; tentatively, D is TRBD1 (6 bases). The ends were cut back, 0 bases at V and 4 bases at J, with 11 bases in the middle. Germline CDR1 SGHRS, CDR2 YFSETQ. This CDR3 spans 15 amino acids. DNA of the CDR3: TGCGCCAGCAGCTTGGGACAGGCGGCAGGAAACACCATATATTTT. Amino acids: CASSLGQAAGNTIYF.

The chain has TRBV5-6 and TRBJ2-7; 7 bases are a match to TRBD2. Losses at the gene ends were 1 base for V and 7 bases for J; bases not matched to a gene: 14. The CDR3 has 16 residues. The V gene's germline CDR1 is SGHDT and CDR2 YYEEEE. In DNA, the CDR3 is TGTGCCAGCAGCTTGTTGATCGACCAGGGAGGGTGGGAGCAGTACTTC. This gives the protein CASSLLIDQGGWEQYF.

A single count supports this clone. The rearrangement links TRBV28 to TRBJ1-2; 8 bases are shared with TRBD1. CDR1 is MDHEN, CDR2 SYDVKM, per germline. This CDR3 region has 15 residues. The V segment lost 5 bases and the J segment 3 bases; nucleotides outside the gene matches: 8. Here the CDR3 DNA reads TGTGCCAGCAGTCCCGGGGACAGGCGTCACTATGGCTACACCTTC. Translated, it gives CASSPGDRRHYGYTF.

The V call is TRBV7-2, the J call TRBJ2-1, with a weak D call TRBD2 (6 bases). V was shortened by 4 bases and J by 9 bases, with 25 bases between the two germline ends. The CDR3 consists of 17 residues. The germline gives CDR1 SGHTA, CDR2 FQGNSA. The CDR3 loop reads CASSSQPQSGGGSEQFF. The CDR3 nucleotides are TGTGCCAGCAGCTCGCAACCTCAGTCCGGAGGAGGGAGTGAGCAGTTCTTC. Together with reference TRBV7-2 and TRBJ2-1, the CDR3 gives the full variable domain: GAGVSQSPSNKVTEKGKDVELRCDPISGHTALYWYRQSLGQGLEFLIYFQGNSAPDKSGLPSDRFSAERTGGSVSTLTIQRTQQEDSAVYLCASSSQPQSGGGSEQFFGPGTRLTVL.

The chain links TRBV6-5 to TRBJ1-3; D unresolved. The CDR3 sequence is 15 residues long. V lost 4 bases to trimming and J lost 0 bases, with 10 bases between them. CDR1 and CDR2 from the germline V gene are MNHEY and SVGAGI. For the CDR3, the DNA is TGTGCCAGCAGTTCGTCAGGATCCTCTGGAAACACCATATATTTT. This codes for CASSSSGSSGNTIYF.

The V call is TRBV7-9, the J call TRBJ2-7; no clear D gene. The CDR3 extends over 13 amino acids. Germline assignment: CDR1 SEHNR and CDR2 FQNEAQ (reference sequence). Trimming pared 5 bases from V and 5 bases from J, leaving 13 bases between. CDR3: CASSDTVKDEQYF. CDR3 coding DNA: TGTGCCAGCAGCGACACTGTTAAGGACGAGCAGTACTTC. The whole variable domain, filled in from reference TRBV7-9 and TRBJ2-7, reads DTGVSQNPRHKITKRGQNVTFRCDPISEHNRLYWYRQTLGQGPEFLTYFQNEAQLEKSRLLSDRFSAERPKGSFSTLEIQRTEQGDSAMYLCASSDTVKDEQYFGPGTRLTVT.

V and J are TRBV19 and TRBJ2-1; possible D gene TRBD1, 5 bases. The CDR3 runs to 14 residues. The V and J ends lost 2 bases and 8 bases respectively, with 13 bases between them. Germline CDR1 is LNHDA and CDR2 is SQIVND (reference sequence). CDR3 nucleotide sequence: TGTGCCAGTAGTATAATTGGAGACAGACATGAGCAGTTCTTC. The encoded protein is CASSIIGDRHEQFF.

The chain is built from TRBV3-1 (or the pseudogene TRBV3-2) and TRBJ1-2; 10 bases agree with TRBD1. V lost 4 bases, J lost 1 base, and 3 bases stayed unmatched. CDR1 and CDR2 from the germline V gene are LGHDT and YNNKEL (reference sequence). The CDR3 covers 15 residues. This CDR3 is CASSRGTGDNYGYTF. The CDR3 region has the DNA TGTGCCAGCAGCCGCGGGACAGGGGATAACTATGGCTACACCTTC.

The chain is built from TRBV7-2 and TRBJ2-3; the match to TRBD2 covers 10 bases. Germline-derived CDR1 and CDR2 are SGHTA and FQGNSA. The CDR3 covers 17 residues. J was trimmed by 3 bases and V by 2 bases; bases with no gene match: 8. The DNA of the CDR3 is TGTGCCAGCAGCTTAACTAGCGGGGCGAGGGGAACAGATACGCAGTATTTT. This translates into CASSLTSGARGTDTQYF.